The sequence of this TCR beta chain was determined in a study of cytomegalovirus exposure and HLA in healthy donors. The PCR used 60 Vbeta and 13 Jbeta primers. Under the authors' procedure: There were some 87 million unique TCR beta chains by a later count, and 10 million to 12 million of them were shared. Produced via immunoSEQ multiplex PCR; TCRdb's table is partial and in-frame only. V and J calls and clone size are as listed in that table; D and trimming were resolved from the DNA. The repertoire holds around 180,000 clones, with approximately 81% as singletons. Study conclusions and caveats: Some V segments could not be told apart, so they were left out, TRBV6-2 and TRBV6-3 among them. There were a few CMV-associated chains whose specificity for CMV antigens was confirmed in vitro. For presence/absence analyses, sequencing depth was assumed to be roughly uniform across donors.

As regards this clone: Its specificity is not known.

The V gene's germline CDR1 is SQVTM and CDR2 ANQGSEA. This CDR3 region has 16 residues. V lost 7 bases, J lost 10 bases, and 19 bases stayed unmatched. The material sequenced was PBMCs. This clonotype was obtained from a male donor in good health and CMV-seronegative. The V and J genes are TRBV29-1 and TRBJ2-1, with 10 nucleotides matching TRBD2. The CDR3 loop reads CSGHKQRGGLLGEQFF. CDR3 in DNA: TGCAGCGGACACAAACAGCGGGGGGGCCTTCTTGGCGAGCAGTTCTTC.